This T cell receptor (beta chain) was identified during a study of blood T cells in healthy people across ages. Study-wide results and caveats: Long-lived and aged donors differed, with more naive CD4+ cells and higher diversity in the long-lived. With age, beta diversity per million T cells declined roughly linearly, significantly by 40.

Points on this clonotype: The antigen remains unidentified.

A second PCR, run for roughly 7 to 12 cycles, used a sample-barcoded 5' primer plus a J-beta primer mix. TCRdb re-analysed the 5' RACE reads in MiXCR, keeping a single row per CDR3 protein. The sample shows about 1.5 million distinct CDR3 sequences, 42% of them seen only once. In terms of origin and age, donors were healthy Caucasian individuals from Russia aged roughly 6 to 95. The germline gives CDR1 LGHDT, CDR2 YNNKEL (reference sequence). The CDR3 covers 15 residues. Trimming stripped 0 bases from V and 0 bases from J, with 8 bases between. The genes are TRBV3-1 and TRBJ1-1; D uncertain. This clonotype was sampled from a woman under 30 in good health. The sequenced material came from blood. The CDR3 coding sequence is TGTGCCAGCAGCCAAGATGCAGGTATGAACACTGAAGCTTTCTTT. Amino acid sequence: CASSQDAGMNTEAFF.